The 25 T cell receptor beta chains below were found in one sample sequenced in a study of shared clonotypes between healthy human individuals. The method was immunoSEQ multiplex PCR; TCRdb's version includes in-frame clones alone and lacks a portion of them. The sample lists 2,500,000 or so clones; about nine tenths were seen once. Sequencing used naive CD4+ T cells from PBMCs. The sample's subset: CD45RA+ positively selected. These receptor sequences come from a man aged 18-30 years in good health. Some clones in this sample may be carry-over from other donors' samples.

The rearrangement links TRBV4-3 to TRBJ2-3; no reliable D call. Trimming cost V 0 bases and J 0 bases, with 13 bases left between them. CDR3 length: 17 amino acids. Per the germline V gene, CDR1 is LGHNA and CDR2 is YSLEER. Here the CDR3 DNA reads TGCGCCAGCAGCCAAGATCAGTGGGCAACTAGCACAGATACGCAGTATTTT. This gives the protein CASSQDQWATSTDTQYF.

The gene calls are TRBV7-3 and TRBJ2-3; D possibly corresponds to TRBD2 (6 bases). The V end was cut by 1 base, the J end by 6 bases, with 17 bases between. Germline-derived CDR1 and CDR2 are SGHTA and FQGTGA. The CDR3 contains 16 residues. The CDR3 is CASSLSVRDSLDTQYF. The CDR3 nucleotides are TGTGCCAGCAGCTTAAGTGTTAGGGACTCTCTGGATACGCAGTATTTT. Based on the CDR3 plus reference TRBV7-3 and TRBJ2-3, the full variable domain is GAGVSQTPSNKVTEKGKYVELRCDPISGHTALYWYRQSLGQGPEFLIYFQGTGAADDSGLPNDRFFAVRPEGSVSTLKIQRTERGDSAVYLCASSLSVRDSLDTQYFGPGTRLTVL.

As regards this clone: This same CDR3 is encoded by further DNA sequences in the sample. V is TRBV6-5 and J is TRBJ1-3; D gene uncertain. This CDR3 is built from 12 residues. CDR1 and CDR2 from the germline V gene are MNHEY and SVGAGI. The ends were cut back, 8 bases at V and 0 bases at J, with 5 bases in the middle. The CDR3 spells CASGSSGNTIYF. The CDR3 DNA is TGTGCCAGCGGGAGCTCTGGAAACACCATATATTTT.

J is TRBJ2-3 and V is TRBV2, with 13 bases fitting TRBD2. Germline CDR1 SNHLY, CDR2 FYNNEI. V lost 10 bases, J lost 4 bases, and 5 bases stayed unmatched. The CDR3 is made up of 14 amino acids. CDR3 coding DNA: TGTGCCACAAGGACTAGCGGGAGTTCAGATACGCAGTATTTT. It specifies CATRTSGSSDTQYF.

V and J are TRBV11-2 and TRBJ1-1; TRBD1 might be the D (6 bases). Germline-derived CDR1 and CDR2 are SGHAT and FQNNGV. Trimming pared 5 bases from V and 4 bases from J, leaving 14 bases between. CDR3 length equals 14 residues. As DNA, the CDR3 is TGTGCCAGCAGCCTAATAAGGGGGACCACTGAAGCTTTCTTT. Translation gives CASSLIRGTTEAFF.

The chain is built from TRBV7-8 and TRBJ1-5; no reliable D call. Germline CDR1 reads SGHVS; CDR2 reads FQNEAQ. V lost 3 bases and J 7 bases, leaving 16 bases between the germline ends. CDR3 size: 15 residues. CDR3 sequence: CASSFRNRPEQPQHF. DNA for the CDR3: TGTGCCAGCAGCTTTAGAAACCGTCCCGAACAGCCCCAGCATTTT.

The chain joins TRBV5-1 to TRBJ2-7; tentatively, D is TRBD1 (5 bases). V dropped 0 bases and J dropped 3 bases, with 13 bases sitting between them. Germline CDR1 is SGHRS and CDR2 is YFSETQ. The CDR3 has 15 amino acids. CDR3 protein: CASSLGGRENYEQYF. CDR3 bases: TGCGCCAGCAGCTTGGGTGGCAGGGAAAACTACGAGCAGTACTTC.

The J gene is TRBJ1-4, the V gene TRBV5-4; TRBD1 aligns across 7 bases. The CDR3 is 14 amino acids. Germline V gene lookup returns CDR1 SGHNT and CDR2 YYREEE (reference sequence). With V trimmed by 0 bases and J by 7 bases, 3 bases remained unmatched. Here the CDR3 DNA reads TGTGCCAGCAGCTTGGGAGGGGGCAGTGAAAAACTGTTTTTT. It encodes CASSLGGGSEKLFF.

The chain recombines TRBV19 with TRBJ2-7; 8 bases are a match to TRBD1. The CDR3 has 15 residues. Unmatched junction bases numbered 9, after V lost 4 bases and J lost 4 bases. Germline values: CDR1 LNHDA, CDR2 SQIVND (reference sequence). The CDR3 protein is CASSTRDRGRYEQYF. DNA of the CDR3: TGTGCCAGTAGTACCCGTGACAGGGGTAGGTACGAGCAGTACTTC.

The J gene is TRBJ1-1, the V gene TRBV18; 11 nucleotides agree with TRBD1. V shed 3 bases, J shed 6 bases, and the junction held 6 bases outside the gene matches. Germline CDR1 is KGHSH and CDR2 is LQKENI. This CDR3 spans 15 amino acids. This chain's CDR3 is CASSPDRGRISEAFF. The CDR3 DNA reads TGTGCCAGCTCACCGGACAGGGGGCGAATCTCTGAAGCTTTCTTT.

The chain links TRBV29-1 to TRBJ1-2; D gene ambiguous. Between the trimmed V and J ends, which lost 2 bases and 8 bases, there was a span of 15 bases. The CDR3 totals 13 residues. Per the germline V gene, CDR1 is SQVTM and CDR2 is ANQGSEA. DNA of the CDR3: TGCAGCGTTGAACGGACGGCGAACTTGGGCTACACCTTC. Residues: CSVERTANLGYTF. The full variable domain, in which reference TRBV29-1 and TRBJ1-2 provide the parts outside the CDR3, is SAVISQKPSRDICQRGTSLTIQCQVDSQVTMMFWYRQQPGQSLTLIATANQGSEATYESGFVIDKFPISRPNLTFSTLTVSNMSPEDSSIYLCSVERTANLGYTFGSGTRLTVV.

The gene calls are TRBV2 and TRBJ2-5; 7 bases match TRBD2. Germline values: CDR1 SNHLY, CDR2 FYNNEI. CDR3 length: 14 amino acids. The ends lost 11 bases at V and 4 bases at J; junction bases unmatched: 13. The CDR3 spells CARTTGGRPETQYF. CDR3 DNA: TGTGCCCGCACCACGGGAGGAAGGCCAGAGACCCAGTACTTC.

The J gene is TRBJ2-3, the V gene TRBV6-4; D may match TRBD1 or TRBD2 (6 bases each). This CDR3 region has 14 residues. Between the trimmed V and J ends, which lost 0 bases and 9 bases, there was a span of 13 bases. Per germline, CDR1 MRHNA and CDR2 SNTAGT. The CDR3 DNA reads as TGTGCCAGCAGTGACTCTTCGGGCGGGACAACGCAGTATTTT. Amino acids: CASSDSSGGTTQYF.

The chain recombines TRBV7-3 with TRBJ2-1; D may be TRBD2 (6 bases). CDR3 length equals 16 residues. Germline CDR1 SGHTA, CDR2 FQGTGA. Trimming left V 5 bases short and J 4 bases short, with 18 bases between. CDR3 in amino acids: CASSLRAGTAYNEQFF. The CDR3 nucleotides are TGTGCCAGCAGCCTCCGCGCGGGAACAGCTTACAATGAGCAGTTCTTC.

The chain carries TRBV19 and TRBJ2-1, with 7 bases that match TRBD2. Germline CDR1 is LNHDA and CDR2 is SQIVND (reference sequence). The junction had 9 bases not matched to a gene; V was cut back by 3 bases and J by 7 bases. The CDR3 spans 15 residues. The CDR3 region has the DNA TGTGCCAGTAGTATTCTCCGGGGAGGGCAGAATGAGCAGTTCTTC. Its translation is CASSILRGGQNEQFF.

The gene calls are TRBV27 and TRBJ2-5; D ambiguous. V was trimmed by 6 bases and J by 1 base, leaving 12 bases between them. Germline CDR1 is MNHEY and CDR2 is SMNVEV (reference sequence). The CDR3 length is 14 residues. CDR3 region: CASRTTAIQETQYF. CDR3 DNA sequence: TGTGCCAGCAGAACCACCGCAATCCAAGAGACCCAGTACTTC.

The chain has TRBV28 and TRBJ1-1; D unresolved. CDR1 and CDR2 (germline): MDHEN, SYDVKM. With 8 bases removed from V and 0 bases from J, the gap between germline ends came to 19 bases. The CDR3 length is 16 residues. CDR3 nucleotide sequence: TGTGCCAGCCTACTTGGGCCCTCCTCTTTGAACACTGAAGCTTTCTTT. This gives the protein CASLLGPSSLNTEAFF.

The V call is TRBV30, the J call TRBJ2-1; 8 bases fit TRBD1. V was pared by 3 bases and J by 11 bases, with 12 bases of the junction left unmatched. The germline gives CDR1 GTSNPN, CDR2 SVGIG (reference sequence). The length of the CDR3 is 14 residues. This CDR3 reads CAWRIAGGGGQQFF. CDR3 in DNA: TGTGCCTGGAGGATAGCAGGGGGCGGCGGTCAGCAGTTCTTC.

J is TRBJ1-1 and V is TRBV2; 8 bases match TRBD1. J gave up 6 bases and V 5 bases, and 14 bases lay outside the gene matches. Germline CDR1 reads SNHLY; CDR2 reads FYNNEI. The CDR3 is 16 amino acids. The CDR3 DNA reads as TGTGCCAGCAGTTCGGACAGGGTTGGTTTGGAATCTGAAGCTTTCTTT. It is translated as CASSSDRVGLESEAFF.

About this clone itself: Other DNA variants within this sample encode the same CDR3. The chain has TRBV9 and TRBJ1-4; 8 nucleotides agree with TRBD1. Unmatched junction bases numbered 4, after V lost 4 bases and J lost 2 bases. Germline-derived CDR1 and CDR2 are SGDLS and YYNGEE. The CDR3 totals 15 residues. CDR3 bases: TGTGCCAGCAGCCCACGGACAGGGACTAATGAAAAACTGTTTTTT. This sequence encodes CASSPRTGTNEKLFF.

The rearrangement links TRBV30 to TRBJ2-5; weak D call: TRBD2 (5 bases). V was shortened by 5 bases and J by 7 bases, with 11 bases between the two germline ends. CDR3 length equals 11 residues. The germline gives CDR1 GTSNPN, CDR2 SVGIG (reference sequence). The CDR3 reads CAWRGEATQYF. CDR3 nucleotides: TGTGCCTGGCGGGGAGAGGCGACCCAGTACTTC.

This chain joins TRBV18 and TRBJ1-2, with D perhaps TRBD1 (5 bases). Germline V gene data show CDR1 as KGHSH and CDR2 as LQKENI. Trimming stripped 6 bases from V and 8 bases from J, with 13 bases between. The CDR3 is 12 residues long. The CDR3 region is CASSPGSIGYTF. Written as DNA, the CDR3 is TGTGCCAGCTCGCCAGGGAGTATAGGCTACACCTTC.

The rearrangement uses TRBV5-1 and TRBJ2-7, with 14 bases fitting TRBD2. This CDR3 contains 16 residues. Trimming removed 3 bases from V and 4 bases from J; junction bases left unmatched: 6. Germline V CDR1 and CDR2: SGHRS, YFSETQ. The CDR3 loop reads CASSWTGTSGRYEQYF. The CDR3 DNA reads as TGCGCCAGCAGCTGGACCGGGACTAGCGGGAGATACGAGCAGTACTTC.

This chain joins TRBV7-9 and TRBJ1-5; weak D call: TRBD1 (5 bases). In germline, CDR1 is SEHNR, CDR2 FQNEAQ (reference sequence). Trimming left V 5 bases short and J 4 bases short, with 15 bases between. This CDR3 has 15 amino acids. The CDR3 region has the DNA TGTGCCAGCAGCCCAACGGCGGGGGGTAATCAGCCCCAGCATTTT. Its translation: CASSPTAGGNQPQHF.

A remark on this clone: Different DNA sequences within this sample yield the same CDR3. The V call is TRBV5-1, the J call TRBJ1-2; D gene unclear. In germline, CDR1 is SGHRS, CDR2 YFSETQ. Trimming pared 2 bases from V and 4 bases from J, leaving 6 bases between. This CDR3 spans 12 amino acids. Written as DNA, the CDR3 is TGCGCCAGCAGCTTCCCGGGCTATGGCTACACCTTC. Amino acids: CASSFPGYGYTF. The full variable domain, rest sourced from reference TRBV5-1 and TRBJ1-2, is KAGVTQTPRYLIKTRGQQVTLSCSPISGHRSVSWYQQTPGQGLQFLFEYFSETQRNKGNFPGRFSGRQFSNSRSEMNVSTLELGDSALYLCASSFPGYGYTFGSGTRLTVV.